These T cell receptor beta chains were read from a single sample in a study of blood T cell repertoires in COVID-19. This table comes from immunoSEQ multiplex PCR, and its TCRdb copy is limited to in-frame clones, with some not included. There are approximately 65,000 clones in the sample; 80% to 90% occur only once, and approximately 4% lies in the top ten. Specimen: PBMCs or T cells enriched from blood (not recorded which). The receptors shown here come from a woman between 35 and 50 years old with acute COVID-19. CDR3s include the opening cysteine and the closing phenylalanine or tryptophan. D genes are given only for firm matches. The size field is filled for only some rows; it gives once, few, many or a size class.

len	abundance	j_gene	v_gene	d_gene	CDR3nt	CDR3aa
16	.	TRBJ2-2	TRBV3-1/TRBV3-2	TRBD2	TGTGCCAGCAGCCTCCCTAGCGGGAGGGCCCACGGGGAGCTGTTTTTT	CASSLPSGRAHGELFF
14	.	TRBJ2-5	TRBV28	TRBD1	TGTGCCAGCAGTAAGACAGGGGGGGAGGAGACCCAGTACTTC	CASSKTGGEETQYF
12	.	TRBJ1-1	TRBV3-1/TRBV3-2	.	TGTGCCAGCAGCCACGGCGGGGTAGAAGCTTTCTTT	CASSHGGVEAFF
16	.	TRBJ2-5	TRBV15	.	TGTGCCACCAGCCTACTCGGGGGGCTGGAACAAGAGACCCAGTACTTC	CATSLLGGLEQETQYF
14	.	TRBJ1-5	TRBV5-5	.	TGTGCCAGCAGCTTGGGAGGCGGAAATCAGCCCCAGCATTTT	CASSLGGGNQPQHF
15	.	TRBJ1-5	TRBV6-5	TRBD1	TGTGCCAGCAGTTGGACAGGGGGCTACAATCAGCCCCAGCATTTT	CASSWTGGYNQPQHF
17	.	TRBJ2-3	TRBV12-2	.	TGTGCAAGTCGCTTAGTTACCGGACAGGGGGCTAGCGATACGCAGTATTTT	CASRLVTGQGASDTQYF
13	.	TRBJ1-2	TRBV7-9	.	TGTGCCAGCAGCCCACAGGGAAGGAATGGCTACACCTTC	CASSPQGRNGYTF
11	once	TRBJ1-2	TRBV7-9	.	TGTGTAGCCGGAAGCAACTATGGCTACACCTTC	CVAGSNYGYTF
13	once	TRBJ1-5	TRBV29-1	TRBD1	TGCAGCGTTGGGACAGGGGGCAATCAGCCCCAGCATTTT	CSVGTGGNQPQHF
15	.	TRBJ1-1	TRBV9	.	TGTGCCAGCAGCGTAGTCGGGACGGAGGCGGGCGGGGTTCTCTTT	CASSVVGTEAGGVLF